This T cell receptor beta chain was documented in a study of blood T cells in healthy people across ages. Overall study: Per every two T cells, about one barcoded beta molecule was captured by template switching. Whole-study findings and limits: Expanded clonotype shifts may have been confounded, as the donors had an unknown CMV status. Because sorting was not performed, PBMCs prevented conclusive naive versus antigen-experienced comparison.

V lost 8 bases and J 7 bases, leaving 18 bases between the germline ends. This CDR3 region has 14 residues. Looked up from germline, CDR1 is SGHTA and CDR2 is FQGNSA. A note on this clonotype: Its matching antigen is unknown.

The second PCR ran roughly 6 to 12 cycles with a sample-barcoded 5' primer and J-beta primers. Carrying 12 random nucleotides, a template-switch adaptor labeled each individual cDNA molecule. TCRdb reprocessed the 5' RACE reads with MiXCR, giving one entry per CDR3 protein. Among roughly 860,000 distinct CDR3 sequences, approximately 59% were seen once, and the ten largest hold around a quarter. Sequenced input: blood. The origin of this receptor is a man aged 25 to 40 in good health. The V and J genes are TRBV7-2 and TRBJ2-1; no reliable D call. The CDR3 DNA is TGTGCCAGCTCGGTTAGTCCCAATTCTAATGAGCAGTTCTTC. Protein product: CASSVSPNSNEQFF.